A single sample is the source of the 9 T cell receptor beta chains below, sequenced in a study of shared clonotypes between healthy human individuals. TCRdb keeps only in-frame clones here, not all; method: immunoSEQ multiplex PCR. The sample has 630,000 or so clones; 95% to 98% are singletons. Only CD45RO-negative cells positively selected for CCR7 counted as naive CD8 cells, so terminally differentiated effector memory CD45RA+ cells were excluded. The specimen was naive CD8+ T cells sorted from blood. The receptors were sampled from a man aged 30 to 39 in good health.

This chain joins TRBV11-2 and TRBJ2-1; 11 bases fit TRBD2. Per germline, CDR1 SGHAT and CDR2 FQNNGV. V shed 2 bases, J shed 1 base, and the junction held 4 bases outside the gene matches. The CDR3 spans 17 residues. The DNA for the CDR3 is TGTGCCAGCAGCTTAACTAGCGGGAGCTCGTCCTACAATGAGCAGTTCTTC. This sequence encodes CASSLTSGSSSYNEQFF.

The CDR3 sequence: CASSAGTSGRSDTQYF. In DNA, the CDR3 is TGCGCCAGCAGCGCCGGGACTAGCGGGAGGTCAGATACGCAGTATTTT. The chain uses TRBV10-1 and TRBJ2-3, with TRBD2 matching 15 bases. V shed 6 bases, J shed 4 bases, and the junction held 5 bases outside the gene matches. The CDR3 covers 16 residues. The V gene's germline CDR1 is WNHNN and CDR2 SYGVQD (reference sequence).

This chain joins TRBV6-5 and TRBJ1-3; the D is unclear. Trimming stripped 5 bases from V and 3 bases from J, with 14 bases between. From germline, CDR1 is MNHEY and CDR2 SVGAGI. The CDR3 is made up of 15 amino acids. The DNA for the CDR3 is TGTGCCAGCAGTCCCACGGGCGCAATTGGAAACACCATATATTTT. Translation: CASSPTGAIGNTIYF.

The chain combines TRBV15 with TRBJ2-7; a possible D gene is TRBD1 (6 bases). From germline, CDR1 is LNHNV and CDR2 YYDKDF (reference sequence). Trimming left V 5 bases short and J 4 bases short, with 12 bases between. The CDR3 loop spans 13 amino acids. CDR3 region: CATSGARGYEQYF. The CDR3 DNA reads as TGTGCCACCAGCGGGGCCAGGGGTTACGAGCAGTACTTC.

V is TRBV5-1 and J is TRBJ2-5; perhaps D is TRBD1 or TRBD2 (5 bases each). Germline loops: CDR1 SGHRS, CDR2 YFSETQ. The CDR3 spans 13 residues. Trimming took 0 bases from V and 7 from J, leaving 10 bases between them. The CDR3 nucleotides are TGCGCCAGCAGCTTGGCCGGGGCGGGGACCCAGTACTTC. It codes for CASSLAGAGTQYF.

The chain carries TRBV28 and TRBJ1-4; no clear D. This CDR3 has 14 residues. Germline CDR1 MDHEN, CDR2 SYDVKM. Trimming took off 7 bases at V and 1 base at J, with 10 bases between the two ends. Here the CDR3 DNA reads TGTGCCAGCAATACTGGCAGAACTAATGAAAAACTGTTTTTT. The encoded protein is CASNTGRTNEKLFF.

This rearrangement joins TRBV9 to TRBJ2-7; D is possibly TRBD1 or TRBD2 (5 bases each). The CDR3 has 15 residues. V lost 0 bases and J lost 0, with 10 bases in between. The germline CDR1 and CDR2 sequences are SGDLS and YYNGEE. CDR3 region: CASSVEGSRSYEQYF. The DNA for the CDR3 is TGTGCCAGCAGCGTAGAGGGGAGCCGCTCCTACGAGCAGTACTTC.

The rearrangement links TRBV4-3 to TRBJ2-1; D ambiguous. Trimming removed 0 bases at V and 0 bases at J, with 6 bases between. The CDR3 loop spans 15 amino acids. Germline V gene sequence: CDR1 LGHNA, CDR2 YSLEER. The chain's CDR3 is CASSQDRPSYNEQFF. The DNA of the CDR3 is TGCGCCAGCAGCCAAGATCGGCCCTCCTACAATGAGCAGTTCTTC.

V and J are TRBV7-9 and TRBJ2-7; 10 positions match TRBD2. V shed 4 bases, J shed 0 bases, and the junction held 15 bases outside the gene matches. This CDR3 has 19 amino acids. Looked up from germline, CDR1 is SEHNR and CDR2 is FQNEAQ (reference sequence). CDR3 loop: CASSSTGGRPSGSSYEQYF. CDR3 nucleotide sequence: TGTGCCAGCAGCTCAACGGGGGGTCGGCCTAGCGGGAGCTCCTACGAGCAGTACTTC.